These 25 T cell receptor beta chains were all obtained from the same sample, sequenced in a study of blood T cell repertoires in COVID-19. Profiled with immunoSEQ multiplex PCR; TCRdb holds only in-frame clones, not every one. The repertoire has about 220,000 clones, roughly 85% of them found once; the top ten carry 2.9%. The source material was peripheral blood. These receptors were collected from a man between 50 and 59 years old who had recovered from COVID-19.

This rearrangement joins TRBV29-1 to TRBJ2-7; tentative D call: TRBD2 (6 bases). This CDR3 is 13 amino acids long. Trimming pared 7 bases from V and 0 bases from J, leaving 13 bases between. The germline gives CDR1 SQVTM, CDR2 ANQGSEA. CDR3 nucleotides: TGCAGCGCCGAAATCGGGGGCTCCTACGAGCAGTACTTC. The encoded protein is CSAEIGGSYEQYF.

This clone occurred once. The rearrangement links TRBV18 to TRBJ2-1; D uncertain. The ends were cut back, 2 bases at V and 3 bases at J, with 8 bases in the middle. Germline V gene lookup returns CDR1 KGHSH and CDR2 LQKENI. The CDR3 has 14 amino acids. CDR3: CASSPVEIYNEQFF. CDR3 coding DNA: TGTGCCAGCTCACCAGTAGAGATCTACAATGAGCAGTTCTTC.

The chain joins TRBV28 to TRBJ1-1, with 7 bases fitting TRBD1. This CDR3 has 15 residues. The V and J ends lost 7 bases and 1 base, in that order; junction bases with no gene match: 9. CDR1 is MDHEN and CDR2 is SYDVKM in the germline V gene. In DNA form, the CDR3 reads TGTGCCAGCAAAAGGGACAGTCCTGCGAACACTGAAGCTTTCTTT. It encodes CASKRDSPANTEAFF.

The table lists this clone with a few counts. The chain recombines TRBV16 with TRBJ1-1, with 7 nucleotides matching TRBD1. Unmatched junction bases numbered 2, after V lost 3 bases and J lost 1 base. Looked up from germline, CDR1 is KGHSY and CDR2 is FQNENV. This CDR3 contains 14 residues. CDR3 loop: CASSQGQKNTEAFF. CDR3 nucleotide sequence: TGTGCCAGCAGCCAGGGACAGAAGAACACTGAAGCTTTCTTT.

CDR3 region: CASRQPTGSDTQYF. CDR3 in DNA: TGTGCCAGCAGACAACCTACAGGGTCAGATACGCAGTATTTT. The rearrangement links TRBV6-5 to TRBJ2-3, with D possibly TRBD1 on 6 matching bases. Germline CDR1 and CDR2: MNHEY and SVGAGI. The CDR3 has 14 residues. V lost 6 bases to trimming and J lost 4 bases, with 14 bases between them.

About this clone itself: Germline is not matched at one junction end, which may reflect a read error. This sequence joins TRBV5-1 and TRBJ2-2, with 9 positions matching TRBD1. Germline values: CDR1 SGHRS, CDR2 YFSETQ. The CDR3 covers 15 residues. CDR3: CASSPGTGNSGELFF. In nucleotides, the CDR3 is TGCGCCAGCAGCCCCGGGACAGGGAACTCCGGGGAGCTGTTTTTT.

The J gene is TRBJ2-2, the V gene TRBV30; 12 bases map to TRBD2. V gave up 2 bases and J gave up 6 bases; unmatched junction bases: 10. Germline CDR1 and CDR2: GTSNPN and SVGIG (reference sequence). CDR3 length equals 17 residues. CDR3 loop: CAWSPTSGSFYAGELFF. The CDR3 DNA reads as TGTGCCTGGAGTCCGACTAGCGGGAGTTTTTACGCCGGGGAGCTGTTTTTT.

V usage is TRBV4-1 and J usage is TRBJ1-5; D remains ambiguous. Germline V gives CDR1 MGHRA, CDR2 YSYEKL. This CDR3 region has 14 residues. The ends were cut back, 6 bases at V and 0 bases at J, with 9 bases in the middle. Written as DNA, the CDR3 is TGCGCCAGCAGTCATTCAGGTAGCAATCAGCCCCAGCATTTT. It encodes CASSHSGSNQPQHF.

CDR3 DNA sequence: TGTGCCAGCAGTGATCGCACAGGGGCGGCCACTGAAGCTTTCTTT. Translated, it gives CASSDRTGAATEAFF. The chain is built from TRBV6-4 and TRBJ1-1, with 7 nucleotides matching TRBD1. The CDR3 covers 15 residues. Per germline, CDR1 MRHNA and CDR2 SNTAGT. After removal of 3 bases from V and 4 bases from J, the junction contained 8 bases not matched to a gene.

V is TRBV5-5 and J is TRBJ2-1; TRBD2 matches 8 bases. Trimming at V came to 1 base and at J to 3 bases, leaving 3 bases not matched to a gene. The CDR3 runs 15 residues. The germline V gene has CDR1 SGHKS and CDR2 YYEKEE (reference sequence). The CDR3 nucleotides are TGTGCCAGCAGCTTGCAAGCGGGAGACTACAATGAGCAGTTCTTC. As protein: CASSLQAGDYNEQFF.

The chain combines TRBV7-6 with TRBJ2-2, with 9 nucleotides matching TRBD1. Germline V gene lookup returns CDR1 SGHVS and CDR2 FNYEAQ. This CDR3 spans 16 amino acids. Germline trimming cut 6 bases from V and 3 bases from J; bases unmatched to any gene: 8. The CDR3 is CASRSPGQGYTGELFF. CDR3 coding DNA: TGTGCCAGCAGATCCCCGGGACAGGGTTACACCGGGGAGCTGTTTTTT.

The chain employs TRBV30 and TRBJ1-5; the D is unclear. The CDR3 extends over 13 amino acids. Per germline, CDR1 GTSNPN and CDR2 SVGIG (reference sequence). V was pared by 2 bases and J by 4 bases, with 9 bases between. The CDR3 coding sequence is TGTGCCTGGAGTAGGAGCCAAAATCAGCCCCAGCATTTT. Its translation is CAWSRSQNQPQHF.

The CDR3 sequence: CASTPWQSGELFF. The CDR3 bases are TGTGCCAGCACTCCCTGGCAGTCCGGGGAGCTGTTTTTT. This sequence joins TRBV6-5 and TRBJ2-2, with D hard to call. This CDR3 contains 13 residues. Germline V CDR1 and CDR2: MNHEY, SVGAGI. V gave up 7 bases and J gave up 6 bases, with 12 bases separating them.

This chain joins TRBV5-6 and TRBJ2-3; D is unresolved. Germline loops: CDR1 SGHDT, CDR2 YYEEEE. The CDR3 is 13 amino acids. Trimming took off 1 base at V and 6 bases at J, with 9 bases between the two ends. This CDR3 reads CASSLPLLDTQYF. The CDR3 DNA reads TGTGCCAGCAGCTTGCCCCTTTTGGATACGCAGTATTTT.

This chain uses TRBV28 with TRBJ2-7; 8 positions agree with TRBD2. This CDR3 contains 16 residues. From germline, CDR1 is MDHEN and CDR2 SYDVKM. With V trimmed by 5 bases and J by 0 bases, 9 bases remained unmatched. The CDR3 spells CASSRPIAGSSYEQYF. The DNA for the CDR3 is TGTGCCAGCAGTCGCCCAATAGCGGGAAGCTCCTACGAGCAGTACTTC.

CDR3 residues: CASTPGQGTSPQYF. The CDR3 DNA sequence: TGTGCCAGCACTCCGGGACAGGGTACTTCTCCACAGTACTTC. The chain has TRBV6-5 and TRBJ2-4, with 9 nucleotides matching TRBD1. V trimming: 7 bases; J trimming: 13 bases; junction bases outside the gene matches: 14. The CDR3 spans 14 residues. Germline-derived CDR1 and CDR2 are MNHEY and SVGAGI.

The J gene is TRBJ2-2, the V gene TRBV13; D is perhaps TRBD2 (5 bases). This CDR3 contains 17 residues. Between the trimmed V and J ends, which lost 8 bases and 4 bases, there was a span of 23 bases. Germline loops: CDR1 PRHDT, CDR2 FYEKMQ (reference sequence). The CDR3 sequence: CASGPSLAPRGTGELFF. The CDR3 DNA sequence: TGTGCCAGCGGCCCGTCCTTAGCGCCCCGTGGCACCGGGGAGCTGTTTTTT. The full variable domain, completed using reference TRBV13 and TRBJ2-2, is AAGVIQSPRHLIKEKRETATLKCYPIPRHDTVYWYQQGPGQDPQFLISFYEKMQSDKGSIPDRFSAQQFSDYHSELNMSSLELGDSALYFCASGPSLAPRGTGELFFGEGSRLTVL.

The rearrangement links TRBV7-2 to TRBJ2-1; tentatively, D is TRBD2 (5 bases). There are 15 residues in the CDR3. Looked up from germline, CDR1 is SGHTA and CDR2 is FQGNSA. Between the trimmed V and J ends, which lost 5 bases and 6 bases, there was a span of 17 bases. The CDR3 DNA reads TGTGCCAGCAGCCCCCAACCAGGAGGAAGCAATGAGCAGTTCTTC. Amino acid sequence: CASSPQPGGSNEQFF.

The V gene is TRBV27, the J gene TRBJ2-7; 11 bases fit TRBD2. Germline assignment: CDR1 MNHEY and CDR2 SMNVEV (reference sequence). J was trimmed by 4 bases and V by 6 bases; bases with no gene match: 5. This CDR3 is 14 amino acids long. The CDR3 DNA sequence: TGTGCCAGCAGGGCTAGCGGGAGGCAATACGAGCAGTACTTC. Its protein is CASRASGRQYEQYF.

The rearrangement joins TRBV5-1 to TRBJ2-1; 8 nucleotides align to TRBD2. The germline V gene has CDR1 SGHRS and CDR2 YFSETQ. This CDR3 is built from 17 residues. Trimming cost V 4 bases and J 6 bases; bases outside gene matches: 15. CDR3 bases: TGCGCCAGCAGCGGCGGGACTAGAATAACGGGGGGCAATGAGCAGTTCTTC. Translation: CASSGGTRITGGNEQFF.

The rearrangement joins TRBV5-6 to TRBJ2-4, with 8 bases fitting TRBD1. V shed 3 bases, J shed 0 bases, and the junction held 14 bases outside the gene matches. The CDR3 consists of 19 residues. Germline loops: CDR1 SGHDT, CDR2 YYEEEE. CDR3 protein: CASSSRTGKRLVAKNIQYF. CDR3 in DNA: TGTGCCAGCAGCTCAAGGACAGGGAAAAGATTAGTAGCCAAAAACATTCAGTACTTC.

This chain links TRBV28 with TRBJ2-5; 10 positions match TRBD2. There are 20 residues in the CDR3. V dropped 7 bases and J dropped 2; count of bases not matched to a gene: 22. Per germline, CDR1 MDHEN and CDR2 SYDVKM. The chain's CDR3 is CASTKKGAKLAGGPQETQYF. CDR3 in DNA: TGTGCCAGCACGAAGAAGGGGGCTAAATTAGCGGGAGGCCCTCAAGAGACCCAGTACTTC.

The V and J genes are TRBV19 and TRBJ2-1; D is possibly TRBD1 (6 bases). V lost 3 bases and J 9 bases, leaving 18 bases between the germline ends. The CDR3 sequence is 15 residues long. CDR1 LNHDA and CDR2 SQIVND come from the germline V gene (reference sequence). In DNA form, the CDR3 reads TGTGCCAGTAGTATTCAGGGACAACTACCTCTTGAGCAGTTCTTC. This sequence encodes CASSIQGQLPLEQFF.

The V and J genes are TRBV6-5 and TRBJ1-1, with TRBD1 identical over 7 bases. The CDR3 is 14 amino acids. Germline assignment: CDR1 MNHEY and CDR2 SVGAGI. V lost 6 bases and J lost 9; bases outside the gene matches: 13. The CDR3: CASSLGQVGAKAFF. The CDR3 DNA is TGTGCCAGCAGCCTCGGACAGGTTGGGGCAAAAGCTTTCTTT.

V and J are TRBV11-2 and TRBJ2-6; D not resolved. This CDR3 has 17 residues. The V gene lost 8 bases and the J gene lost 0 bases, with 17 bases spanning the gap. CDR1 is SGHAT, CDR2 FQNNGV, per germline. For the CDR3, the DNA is TGTGCCAGCTTTATCGGCCCCCCTAGCTCTGGGGCCAACGTCCTGACTTTC. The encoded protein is CASFIGPPSSGANVLTF.